These 30 T cell receptor beta chains originate from one sample sequenced in a study of response to subunit inactivated influenza vaccine. One entry per CDR3 protein, called by TCRdb with MiXCR from the RT-PCR reads. The table has approximately 500,000 distinct CDR3 sequences, 10% to 15% seen once. This material consisted of PBMCs from blood, taken 45 days after vaccination. These receptors all stem from a man between 45 and 60 years old who received an inactivated influenza vaccine.

There are a few counts of this clonotype. The V call is TRBV5-1, the J call TRBJ2-5; perhaps TRBD1 as D (5 bases). The CDR3 has 18 residues. Germline CDR1 reads SGHRS; CDR2 reads YFSETQ. V was clipped by 0 bases and J by 3 bases, with 21 bases between them. The CDR3 nucleotides are TGCGCCAGCAGCTTGGGGCCCGATTGGGGCGGCCTAAAAGAGACCCAGTACTTC. It translates to CASSLGPDWGGLKETQYF.

The gene calls are TRBV3-1 and TRBJ2-3; 11 bases are a match to TRBD1. Germline trimming cut 2 bases from V and 3 bases from J; bases unmatched to any gene: 1. Germline V gives CDR1 LGHDT, CDR2 YNNKEL (reference sequence). The CDR3 has 15 residues. The CDR3 DNA sequence: TGTGCCAGCAGCCAACGGGACAGGGGGACAGATACGCAGTATTTT. Translation gives CASSQRDRGTDTQYF.

The chain combines TRBV6-2 or TRBV6-3 with TRBJ2-5; D not certain. Trimming took off 6 bases at V and 4 bases at J, with 12 bases between the two ends. The CDR3 runs 13 residues. Looked up from germline, CDR1 is MNHEY and CDR2 is SVGEGT. CDR3 sequence reads: CASRHSSVETQYF. DNA for the CDR3: TGTGCCAGCAGACATAGCTCGGTAGAGACCCAGTACTTC.

V and J are TRBV29-1 and TRBJ2-2, with 14 bases aligning to TRBD2. The CDR3 is made up of 16 amino acids. Germline lookup yields CDR1 SQVTM and CDR2 ANQGSEA. V lost 3 bases to trimming and J lost 4 bases; unmatched junction nucleotides: 4. CDR3 sequence: CSVETSGRASTGELFF. Written as DNA, the CDR3 is TGCAGCGTTGAGACTAGCGGGAGGGCTAGCACCGGGGAGCTGTTTTTT.

This clonotype has a handful of counts. The CDR3 loop is CASSLTSAYNEQFF. The CDR3 DNA reads TGTGCCAGCAGCCTTACTAGCGCCTACAATGAGCAGTTCTTC. This chain joins TRBV7-2 and TRBJ2-1; the match to TRBD2 covers 7 bases. CDR3 length: 14 residues. Germline V gives CDR1 SGHTA, CDR2 FQGNSA. V shed 5 bases and J 2 bases; nucleotides not matched to a gene: 3.

V is TRBV20-1 and J is TRBJ2-1; tentatively, D is TRBD2 (7 bases). The CDR3 loop spans 15 amino acids. Germline CDR1 and CDR2: DFQATT and SNEGSKA (reference sequence). V lost 0 bases and J 4 bases, leaving 13 bases between the germline ends. The chain's CDR3 is CSARDPGGLYNEQFF. CDR3 DNA: TGCAGTGCTAGAGACCCCGGGGGGCTTTACAATGAGCAGTTCTTC.

This clonotype showed up just a few times. The chain joins TRBV7-2 to TRBJ2-2; D possibly uses TRBD1 or TRBD2 (5 bases each). Germline loops: CDR1 SGHTA, CDR2 FQGNSA. This CDR3 has 15 residues. V lost 2 bases to trimming and J lost 6 bases, with 13 bases between them. The CDR3 DNA is TGTGCCAGCAGCTTAACTCGGGACGTCGCCGGGGAGCTGTTTTTT. Residues: CASSLTRDVAGELFF.

In its sample, this clonotype was seen a few times. This chain uses TRBV28 with TRBJ2-7; the D is unclear. This CDR3 has 15 residues. V shed 6 bases and J shed 0 bases, with 15 bases lying between them. Germline V lookup: CDR1 MDHEN, CDR2 SYDVKM. CDR3 DNA: TGTGCCAGCAGCCCCTTCCCCTTGAGCTCCTACGAGCAGTACTTC. It is translated as CASSPFPLSSYEQYF.

In this sample, this clonotype turned up a few times. As DNA, the CDR3 is TGCGCCAGCAGCTTGGAGGGCGGTAGGAAGGGAGAGCAGTTCTTC. It codes for CASSLEGGRKGEQFF. V is TRBV5-1 and J is TRBJ2-1; D is unclear. The CDR3 consists of 15 residues. CDR1 is SGHRS and CDR2 is YFSETQ in the germline V gene. With 0 bases removed from V and 10 bases from J, the gap between germline ends came to 17 bases.

Many counts were recorded for this clonotype. This chain connects TRBV6-5 to TRBJ2-1; TRBD2 might be the D (5 bases). The CDR3 is 18 amino acids. The V end was cut by 4 bases, the J end by 9 bases, with 28 bases between. Germline lookup yields CDR1 MNHEY and CDR2 SVGAGI. The CDR3 sequence is CASSLFPVDFSGFTEQFF. The CDR3 DNA reads TGTGCCAGCAGTTTATTTCCGGTGGACTTTAGTGGCTTCACTGAGCAGTTCTTC.

The chain has TRBV6-2 or TRBV6-3 and TRBJ1-5; TRBD1 might be the D (6 bases). V was shortened by 0 bases and J by 2 bases, with 8 bases between the two germline ends. The CDR3 is 15 residues long. The germline CDR1 and CDR2 sequences are MNHEY and SVGEGT. The CDR3 loop reads CASSYSPGGNQPQHF. In DNA, the CDR3 is TGTGCCAGCAGTTACTCTCCAGGGGGCAATCAGCCCCAGCATTTT.

This clonotype was detected a few times. The chain is built from TRBV4-3 and TRBJ1-2, with a possible D match to TRBD1 (5 bases). V lost 4 bases, J lost 3 bases, and 18 bases lay in between. The CDR3 runs 16 residues. CDR1 LGHNA and CDR2 YSLEER come from the germline V gene. Here the CDR3 DNA reads TGCGCCAGCAGCCCCGGTGCCCTCGGGGCTTACTATGGCTACACCTTC. It encodes CASSPGALGAYYGYTF.

This chain links TRBV20-1 with TRBJ2-1; 9 bases are a match to TRBD1. The CDR3 spans 15 residues. V trimming: 3 bases; J trimming: 7 bases; junction bases outside the gene matches: 10. Germline lookup yields CDR1 DFQATT and CDR2 SNEGSKA (reference sequence). The CDR3 sequence is CSASQVTGGQNEQFF. In DNA, the CDR3 is TGCAGTGCTAGCCAGGTGACAGGGGGGCAAAATGAGCAGTTCTTC.

This clonotype was counted only a few times. The rearrangement uses TRBV7-6 and TRBJ2-5, with TRBD2 as a possible D gene (5 bases). CDR1 and CDR2 (germline): SGHVS, FNYEAQ. The CDR3 is made up of 13 amino acids. V gave up 1 base and J gave up 6 bases, with 9 bases separating them. DNA for the CDR3: TGTGCCAGCAGCTTAGGGAGGATAAAGACCCAGTACTTC. Encoded protein: CASSLGRIKTQYF.

CDR3 sequence (DNA): TGCGCCAGCCGACTAGGGGGCGAATTCCCGCGCGGGAGCTCCTACGAGCAGTACTTC. Its protein product is CASRLGGEFPRGSSYEQYF. The chain links TRBV5-1 to TRBJ2-7, with D perhaps matching TRBD1 or TRBD2 (7 bases each). Per the germline V gene, CDR1 is SGHRS and CDR2 is YFSETQ. The CDR3 is 19 residues long. The ends were cut back, 7 bases at V and 0 bases at J, with 29 bases in the middle.

The rearrangement uses TRBV20-1 and TRBJ2-7, with 9 bases identical to TRBD2. The V and J ends lost 3 bases and 4 bases, in that order; junction bases with no gene match: 7. The germline CDR1 and CDR2 sequences are DFQATT and SNEGSKA (reference sequence). This CDR3 region has 14 residues. The CDR3 coding sequence is TGCAGTGCTAGTACGAATAGCGGGAGATACGAGCAGTACTTC. Its protein is CSASTNSGRYEQYF.

The gene calls are TRBV27 and TRBJ2-3; 8 nucleotides match TRBD2. This CDR3 is built from 15 residues. V trimming: 0 bases; J trimming: 14 bases; junction bases outside the gene matches: 13. CDR1 MNHEY and CDR2 SMNVEV come from the germline V gene (reference sequence). The CDR3 protein is CASSLSPQSSGGGYF. CDR3 bases: TGTGCCAGCAGTTTATCCCCCCAGTCGAGCGGGGGCGGGTATTTT.

This clonotype was counted only a few times. The chain carries TRBV7-2 and TRBJ2-5, with TRBD2 matching 13 bases. The V segment lost 5 bases and the J segment 4 bases; nucleotides outside the gene matches: 7. Germline loops: CDR1 SGHTA, CDR2 FQGNSA. The CDR3 has 16 amino acids. The CDR3: CASSLTGLAGLETQYF. The CDR3 nucleotides are TGTGCCAGCAGCCTCACGGGACTAGCGGGGCTAGAGACCCAGTACTTC.

Ten or more counts support this clonotype. The V call is TRBV5-1, the J call TRBJ2-1; 7 bases agree with TRBD2. The CDR3 sequence is 19 residues long. Trimming took 4 bases from V and 5 from J; bases not matched to a gene: 21. The germline V gene has CDR1 SGHRS and CDR2 YFSETQ. The CDR3 reads CASSPWGGSSGGRHNEQFF. The DNA of the CDR3 is TGCGCCAGCAGCCCTTGGGGGGGGTCTAGCGGAGGGAGACACAATGAGCAGTTCTTC. Complete variable domain (other parts from reference TRBV5-1 and TRBJ2-1): KAGVTQTPRYLIKTRGQQVTLSCSPISGHRSVSWYQQTPGQGLQFLFEYFSETQRNKGNFPGRFSGRQFSNSRSEMNVSTLELGDSALYLCASSPWGGSSGGRHNEQFFGPGTRLTVL.

The chain has TRBV7-2 and TRBJ2-2, with D tentatively TRBD1 (5 bases). The CDR3 extends over 14 amino acids. The germline V gene has CDR1 SGHTA and CDR2 FQGNSA. The V gene lost 1 base and the J gene lost 5 bases, with 8 bases spanning the gap. The CDR3 region is CASSLDRQTGELFF. In nucleotides, the CDR3 is TGTGCCAGCAGCTTAGACCGACAGACCGGGGAGCTGTTTTTT. Using reference TRBV7-2 and TRBJ2-2 for the parts outside the CDR3, the full variable domain is GAGVSQSPSNKVTEKGKDVELRCDPISGHTALYWYRQSLGQGLEFLIYFQGNSAPDKSGLPSDRFSAERTGGSVSTLTIQRTQQEDSAVYLCASSLDRQTGELFFGEGSRLTVL.

V and J are TRBV5-1 and TRBJ2-5, with 10 bases matching TRBD1. CDR1 is SGHRS, CDR2 YFSETQ, per germline. The ends lost 0 bases at V and 4 bases at J; junction bases unmatched: 3. The CDR3 has 15 amino acids. The CDR3 DNA sequence: TGCGCCAGCAGCTTGGAGACAGGGGGCCCAGAGACCCAGTACTTC. Protein: CASSLETGGPETQYF.

J is TRBJ2-7 and V is TRBV20-1; D is unclear. Per the germline V gene, CDR1 is DFQATT and CDR2 is SNEGSKA (reference sequence). This CDR3 has 16 residues. DNA for the CDR3: TGCTGCGCTAGAGATGACCAAACATCCTCCTCCTACGAGCAGTACTTC. As protein: CCARDDQTSSSYEQYF.

This clonotype came up a few times. A read error may account for a junction end that differs from germline. This sequence joins TRBV6-5 and TRBJ2-7; D tentatively fits TRBD1 or TRBD2 (5 bases each). The CDR3 has 17 amino acids. Germline V lookup: CDR1 MNHEY, CDR2 SVGAGI. This chain's CDR3 is CASSYSAARGRSFEQYF. The CDR3 DNA sequence: TGTGCCAGCAGTTACTCAGCCGCGAGGGGACGTTCCTTCGAGCAGTACTTC.

This clonotype was recorded at least ten times. The chain combines TRBV9 with TRBJ2-7, with D perhaps TRBD1 (5 bases). This CDR3 has 14 amino acids. Germline V CDR1 and CDR2: SGDLS, YYNGEE. Trimming removed 0 bases from V and 4 bases from J, with 11 bases in between. Written as DNA, the CDR3 is TGTGCCAGCAGCGTAGGGACAAACCCTTACGAGCAGTACTTC. Amino acids: CASSVGTNPYEQYF.

The J gene is TRBJ1-1, the V gene TRBV20-1; D unclear. Germline V gene lookup returns CDR1 DFQATT and CDR2 SNEGSKA (reference sequence). The CDR3 covers 13 residues. V lost 6 bases to trimming and J lost 0 bases, with 11 bases between them. CDR3: CSALRTVNTEAFF. Written as DNA, the CDR3 is TGCAGTGCCCTACGGACGGTGAACACTGAAGCTTTCTTT.

This clonotype showed up just a few times. This sequence joins TRBV15 and TRBJ2-3; 10 nucleotides align to TRBD1. This CDR3 contains 14 residues. Trimming removed 3 bases from V and 9 bases from J; junction bases left unmatched: 6. The germline CDR1 and CDR2 sequences are LNHNV and YYDKDF (reference sequence). CDR3 sequence: CATSSRQGADTQYF. CDR3 DNA: TGTGCCACCAGCAGCCGACAGGGGGCGGACACGCAGTATTTT.

The chain employs TRBV20-1 and TRBJ2-1, with TRBD1 matching 7 bases. Germline V lookup: CDR1 DFQATT, CDR2 SNEGSKA (reference sequence). CDR3 length: 14 residues. With V trimmed by 2 bases and J by 5 bases, 6 bases remained unmatched. For the CDR3, the DNA is TGCAGTGCTAGAAGGACAGGCCGGGACAATGAGCAGTTCTTC. It is translated as CSARRTGRDNEQFF.

Regarding this clonotype: At one end the junction does not follow the germline gene, possibly because of a read error. The J gene is TRBJ1-1, the V gene TRBV29-1; 7 bases line up with TRBD1. Germline V gene sequence: CDR1 SQVTM, CDR2 ANQGSEA. This CDR3 spans 15 amino acids. In DNA, the CDR3 is TGCAGCGTATCCGGGACAGCGCATATGAACACTGAAGCTGTCTTT. As protein: CSVSGTAHMNTEAVF.

The V gene is TRBV7-3, the J gene TRBJ2-1, with 9 bases matching TRBD2. CDR1 is SGHTA and CDR2 is FQGTGA in the germline V gene. CDR3 length: 16 residues. V shed 4 bases, J shed 7 bases, and the junction held 11 bases outside the gene matches. CDR3 bases: TGTGCCAGCAGCTCATACTGGACTAGCGACCATAATGAGCAGTTCTTC. Its protein is CASSSYWTSDHNEQFF.

In its sample, this clonotype was seen a few times. The genes are TRBV28 and TRBJ2-1, with TRBD2 matching 14 bases. Trimming cost V 6 bases and J 9 bases; bases outside gene matches: 7. The CDR3 sequence is 15 residues long. Germline CDR1 MDHEN, CDR2 SYDVKM. CDR3 coding DNA: TGTGCCAGCAGCCCCGGACTAGCGGGAGGCGGTGAGCAGTTCTTC. Translation gives CASSPGLAGGGEQFF. Based on the CDR3 plus reference TRBV28 and TRBJ2-1, the full variable domain is DVKVTQSSRYLVKRTGEKVFLECVQDMDHENMFWYRQDPGLGLRLIYFSYDVKMKEKGDIPEGYSVSREKKERFSLILESASTNQTSMYLCASSPGLAGGGEQFFGPGTRLTVL.